The 25 T cell receptor beta chains below all came from one sample that was sequenced in a study of blood T cell repertoires in COVID-19. The repertoire was sequenced with immunoSEQ multiplex PCR; TCRdb's copy has only in-frame clones and lacks some. The table shows 170,000 or so clones, with 85% occurring only once. The sample consisted of PBMCs or T cells enriched from blood (not recorded which). These receptors were taken from a man in his forties or fifties who had recovered from COVID-19.

In DNA, the CDR3 is TGTGCCAGCAGCTACGACGGACAGCTTGAAGCTTTCTTT. Translated: CASSYDGQLEAFF. The J gene is TRBJ1-1, the V gene TRBV3-1 (or the pseudogene TRBV3-2); tentative D call: TRBD1 (6 bases). V dropped 5 bases and J dropped 7 bases, with 14 bases sitting between them. The length of the CDR3 is 13 residues. The germline CDR1 and CDR2 sequences are LGHDT and YNNKEL (reference sequence).

The chain employs TRBV30 and TRBJ1-2; D unresolved. The germline V and J ends were trimmed by 1 base and 1 base, with 10 bases remaining between them. The CDR3 is 14 amino acids. The germline V gene encodes CDR1 GTSNPN and CDR2 SVGIG (reference sequence). The CDR3 nucleotides read TGTGCCTGGAGTGCGGGTGAGATTAACTATGGCTACACCTTC. It codes for CAWSAGEINYGYTF.

In its sample, this clone was seen once. This chain joins TRBV28 and TRBJ1-2, with 7 bases that match TRBD1. Germline loops: CDR1 MDHEN, CDR2 SYDVKM. The V segment lost 5 bases and the J segment 6 bases; nucleotides outside the gene matches: 9. This CDR3 is built from 14 residues. The CDR3 loop reads CASSEQGILHGYTF. The CDR3 region has the DNA TGTGCCAGCAGTGAACAGGGGATCCTCCATGGCTACACCTTC.

This clone was seen many times. Here the CDR3 DNA reads TGCAGCGCTATCATACAGGGCGTGGGTTACGAGCAGTACTTC. Protein sequence: CSAIIQGVGYEQYF. This chain uses TRBV29-1 with TRBJ2-7; maybe TRBD1 (6 bases). The CDR3 has 14 residues. Germline CDR1 and CDR2: SQVTM and ANQGSEA. The V and J ends lost 7 bases and 4 bases respectively, with 20 bases between them.

This chain connects TRBV30 to TRBJ2-3; D possibly corresponds to TRBD1 (6 bases). Germline values: CDR1 GTSNPN, CDR2 SVGIG (reference sequence). The CDR3 sequence is 14 residues long. V was cut by 3 bases and J by 1 base, with 11 bases left in between. The CDR3 reads CAWSRDTGTDTQYF. The CDR3 DNA reads TGTGCCTGGAGCCGGGACACTGGCACAGATACGCAGTATTTT.

The chain combines TRBV7-6 with TRBJ2-7; no clear D. Per germline, CDR1 SGHVS and CDR2 FNYEAQ. The CDR3 length is 15 residues. Trimming stripped 2 bases from V and 6 bases from J, with 17 bases between. CDR3 loop: CASSLFHDFFSEQYF. In DNA, the CDR3 is TGTGCCAGCAGCTTATTCCATGACTTTTTTAGCGAGCAGTACTTC.

This clone occurred once. V usage is TRBV3-1 (or the pseudogene TRBV3-2) and J usage is TRBJ2-2, with TRBD2 as a possible D gene (5 bases). Germline values: CDR1 LGHDT, CDR2 YNNKEL (reference sequence). Trimming cost V 5 bases and J 6 bases, with 13 bases left between them. There are 14 residues in the CDR3. CDR3: CASSSGKGAGELFF. CDR3 bases: TGTGCCAGCAGCTCCGGGAAGGGTGCCGGGGAGCTGTTTTTT.

The J gene is TRBJ1-1, the V gene TRBV7-9, with 11 bases fitting TRBD1. The CDR3 is made up of 14 amino acids. Germline loops: CDR1 SEHNR, CDR2 FQNEAQ (reference sequence). Trimming took 5 bases from V and 4 from J; bases not matched to a gene: 3. DNA of the CDR3: TGTGCCAGCAGCCGAGGGACAGGGGGCACTGAAGCTTTCTTT. Amino acids: CASSRGTGGTEAFF.

V and J are TRBV19 and TRBJ2-7, with 7 bases fitting TRBD2. With 7 bases clipped from V and 5 bases from J, the junction kept 8 bases outside the gene matches. Germline V CDR1 and CDR2: LNHDA, SQIVND (reference sequence). The CDR3 has 13 residues. In nucleotides, the CDR3 is TGTGCCAGTACTAGCGGAGGCACCGACGAGCAGTACTTC. This gives the protein CASTSGGTDEQYF. Full variable domain (remainder filled in from reference TRBV19 and TRBJ2-7): DGGITQSPKYLFRKEGQNVTLSCEQNLNHDAMYWYRQDPGQGLRLIYYSQIVNDFQKGDIAEGYSVSREKKESFPLTVTSAQKNPTAFYLCASTSGGTDEQYFGPGTRLTVT.

The gene calls are TRBV5-1 and TRBJ1-2; D is perhaps TRBD1 (6 bases). This CDR3 region has 15 residues. V was pared by 3 bases and J by 4 bases, with 16 bases between. Germline V gives CDR1 SGHRS, CDR2 YFSETQ. The CDR3 nucleotides read TGCGCCAGCAGCTCCGATAGAGACAGGTTCTATGGCTACACCTTC. Protein product: CASSSDRDRFYGYTF.

CDR3 region: CAWSPQAGVSGNTIYF. The CDR3 nucleotides read TGTGCCTGGAGTCCTCAAGCAGGCGTCTCTGGAAACACCATATATTTT. V and J are TRBV30 and TRBJ1-3; D unclear. CDR3 length equals 16 residues. CDR1 and CDR2 (germline): GTSNPN, SVGIG (reference sequence). The V end was cut by 2 bases, the J end by 0 bases, with 14 bases between.

J is TRBJ2-2 and V is TRBV12-3 or TRBV12-4; 8 nucleotides align to TRBD2. The CDR3 is made up of 13 amino acids. V dropped 5 bases and J dropped 6; count of bases not matched to a gene: 2. The CDR3 region has the DNA TGTGCCAGCAGTCAGCGGGGGCCCGGGGAGCTGTTTTTT. This codes for CASSQRGPGELFF.

The chain couples TRBV7-8 to TRBJ1-1; TRBD1 is a possible D gene (6 bases). V lost 1 base and J 9 bases, leaving 9 bases between the germline ends. The CDR3 has 12 amino acids. The V gene's germline CDR1 is SGHVS and CDR2 FQNEAQ. The DNA of the CDR3 is TGTGCCAGCAGCTTAGTAACAGGGAAAGCTTTCTTT. Residues: CASSLVTGKAFF.

This clone was recorded once. V and J are TRBV30 and TRBJ2-7; a possible D gene is TRBD1 (6 bases). Germline CDR1 and CDR2: GTSNPN and SVGIG (reference sequence). The CDR3 covers 12 residues. Trimming took off 7 bases at V and 2 bases at J, with 12 bases between the two ends. The CDR3 here is CASKQGTYEQYF. CDR3 in DNA: TGTGCCTCGAAACAGGGAACCTACGAGCAGTACTTC. Full variable domain (rest looked up from reference TRBV30 and TRBJ2-7): SQTIHQWPATLVQPVGSPLSLECTVEGTSNPNLYWYRQAAGRGLQLLFYSVGIGQISSEVPQNLSASRPQDRQFILSSKKLLLSDSGFYLCASKQGTYEQYFGPGTRLTVT.

This chain links TRBV28 with TRBJ1-4; D gene uncertain. Trimming cost V 8 bases and J 3 bases, with 7 bases left between them. CDR3 length: 12 amino acids. Germline CDR1 is MDHEN and CDR2 is SYDVKM. CDR3 in amino acids: CASGLSNEKLFF. The DNA of the CDR3 is TGTGCCAGCGGCCTGTCTAATGAAAAACTGTTTTTT.

J is TRBJ2-3 and V is TRBV7-9; TRBD1 agrees at 9 bases. Germline V gene lookup returns CDR1 SEHNR and CDR2 FQNEAQ (reference sequence). The CDR3 contains 16 residues. The V gene end was trimmed by 5 bases and the J gene end by 2 bases; junction bases not matched to a gene: 8. The CDR3 sequence: CASSPTGTGNTDTQYF. In DNA, the CDR3 is TGTGCCAGCAGCCCTACCGGGACAGGGAACACAGATACGCAGTATTTT. The variable domain in full, completed from reference TRBV7-9 and TRBJ2-3, reads DTGVSQNPRHKITKRGQNVTFRCDPISEHNRLYWYRQTLGQGPEFLTYFQNEAQLEKSRLLSDRFSAERPKGSFSTLEIQRTEQGDSAMYLCASSPTGTGNTDTQYFGPGTRLTVL.

CDR3 loop: CASSSTRLAGGKQFF. Written as DNA, the CDR3 is TGTGCCAGCAGCTCGACCCGACTAGCGGGGGGGAAGCAGTTCTTC. V is TRBV7-9 and J is TRBJ2-1, with 14 bases lining up with TRBD2. CDR1 is SEHNR and CDR2 is FQNEAQ in the germline V gene (reference sequence). Unmatched junction bases numbered 7, after V lost 4 bases and J lost 11 bases. CDR3 length: 15 amino acids.

The CDR3 is CAIRRDRGSSYEQYF. The CDR3 DNA is TGTGCCATCAGGCGGGACAGGGGAAGCTCCTACGAGCAGTACTTC. The V gene is TRBV10-3, the J gene TRBJ2-7; 10 bases agree with TRBD1. Unmatched junction bases numbered 5, after V lost 6 bases and J lost 0 bases. Germline V gives CDR1 ENHRY, CDR2 SYGVKD. The CDR3 covers 15 residues.

The chain recombines TRBV5-5 with TRBJ2-7, with a possible D match to TRBD1 (5 bases). V gave up 3 bases and J gave up 5 bases, with 12 bases separating them. Germline CDR1 is SGHKS and CDR2 is YYEKEE (reference sequence). This CDR3 has 13 residues. CDR3 sequence: CASSSQVFDEQYF. CDR3 sequence (DNA): TGTGCCAGCAGCTCACAGGTATTCGACGAGCAGTACTTC.

The chain couples TRBV5-4 to TRBJ1-1, with D maybe TRBD1 (5 bases). CDR3 size: 16 residues. The ends were cut back, 0 bases at V and 2 bases at J, with 14 bases in the middle. Germline V CDR1 and CDR2: SGHNT, YYREEE (reference sequence). Here the CDR3 reads CASSLAPRQGNTEAFF. CDR3 sequence (DNA): TGTGCCAGCAGCTTGGCCCCTCGCCAGGGCAACACTGAAGCTTTCTTT.

The chain uses TRBV13 and TRBJ2-1, with TRBD2 matching over 12 bases. Germline loops: CDR1 PRHDT, CDR2 FYEKMQ (reference sequence). Unmatched junction bases numbered 0, after V lost 0 bases and J lost 6 bases. The CDR3 contains 15 residues. In DNA form, the CDR3 reads TGTGCCAGCAGCTTAGGACTAGCGGGAGGCAATGAGCAGTTCTTC. It yields the protein CASSLGLAGGNEQFF.

Only a few counts were recorded for this clone. This rearrangement joins TRBV7-2 to TRBJ2-5; 9 bases align to TRBD1. The V gene end was trimmed by 5 bases and the J gene end by 4 bases; junction bases not matched to a gene: 5. CDR3 size: 14 residues. Germline V gene sequence: CDR1 SGHTA, CDR2 FQGNSA. The CDR3 bases are TGTGCCAGCAGCGCGGGGACAGGGCGAGAGACCCAGTACTTC. Translated, it gives CASSAGTGRETQYF.

The chain links TRBV10-1 to TRBJ1-1, with D perhaps TRBD1 (5 bases). Germline CDR1 is WNHNN and CDR2 is SYGVQD (reference sequence). The CDR3 is made up of 11 amino acids. V lost 9 bases to trimming and J lost 3 bases, with 8 bases between them. CDR3: CASQGDTEAFF. The DNA of the CDR3 is TGCGCCAGTCAAGGGGACACTGAAGCTTTCTTT.

This chain links TRBV9 with TRBJ1-1; the D gene is possibly TRBD1 (5 bases). CDR3 length: 13 residues. Germline assignment: CDR1 SGDLS and CDR2 YYNGEE. The V end was cut by 1 base, the J end by 4 bases, with 8 bases between. The CDR3 sequence is CASSVSGGTEAFF. For the CDR3, the DNA is TGTGCCAGCAGCGTATCGGGGGGCACTGAAGCTTTCTTT.

The gene calls are TRBV2 and TRBJ1-2, with 8 positions matching TRBD1. V trimming: 6 bases; J trimming: 2 bases; junction bases outside the gene matches: 2. CDR3 size: 13 residues. Germline CDR1 is SNHLY and CDR2 is FYNNEI. This CDR3 is CASSGDRNYGYTF. The CDR3 nucleotides read TGTGCCAGCAGCGGGGACAGGAACTATGGCTACACCTTC.